This T cell receptor (beta chain) appears in the sequencing data of a study of T cells in Graves' hyperthyroidism and ophthalmopathy. Findings and limits, study-wide: Most expanded thyroid clonotypes above 0.001 also appeared in blood.

The sample holds many counts of this clonotype. Its cognate antigen is unknown. Amplification targeted TCR beta CDR3 regions from RNA transcripts. The HTBI primer set served for first-round RT-PCR of the TCR CDR3. TCRdb passed the multiplex PCR reads through MiXCR, listing each CDR3 protein once. The sample includes hundreds of thousands of distinct CDR3 sequences, around 13% of them seen just once. V was trimmed by 8 bases and J by 5 bases, leaving 6 bases between them. Per germline, CDR1 LGHDT and CDR2 YNNKEL (reference sequence). The CDR3 is made up of 10 amino acids. Material: blood. V and J are TRBV3-1 and TRBJ2-5, with D uncertain. The clonotype was recovered from a woman younger than 35 with Graves' hyperthyroidism. This CDR3 is CASQRETQYF. In nucleotides, the CDR3 is TGTGCCAGCCAGAGGGAGACCCAGTACTTC.